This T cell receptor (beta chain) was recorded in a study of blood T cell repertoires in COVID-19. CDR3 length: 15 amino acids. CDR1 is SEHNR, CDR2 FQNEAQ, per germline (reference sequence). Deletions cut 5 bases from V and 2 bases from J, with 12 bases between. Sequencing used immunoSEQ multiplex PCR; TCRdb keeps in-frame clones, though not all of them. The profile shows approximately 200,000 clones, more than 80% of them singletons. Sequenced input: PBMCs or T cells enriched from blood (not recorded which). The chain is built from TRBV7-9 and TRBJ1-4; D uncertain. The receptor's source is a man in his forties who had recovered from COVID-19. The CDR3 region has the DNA TGTGCCAGCAGCCCCGGAGGCTCCACTAATGAAAAACTGTTTTTT. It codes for CASSPGGSTNEKLFF.